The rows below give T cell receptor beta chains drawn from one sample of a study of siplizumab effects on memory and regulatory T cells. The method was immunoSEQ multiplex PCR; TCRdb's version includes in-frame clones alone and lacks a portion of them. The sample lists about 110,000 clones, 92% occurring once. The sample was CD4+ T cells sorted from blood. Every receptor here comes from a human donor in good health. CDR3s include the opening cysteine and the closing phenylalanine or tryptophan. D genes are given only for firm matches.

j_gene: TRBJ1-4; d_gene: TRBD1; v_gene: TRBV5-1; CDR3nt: TGCGCCAGCAGCCTTGGGACAGTCGAGAATCGGGAAAAACTGTTTTTT; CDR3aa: CASSLGTVENREKLFF
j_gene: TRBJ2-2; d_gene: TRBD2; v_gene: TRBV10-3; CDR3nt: TGTGCCATCAGTGTGACTAGCGGGAATTCGAACACCGGGGAGCTGTTTTTT; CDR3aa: CAISVTSGNSNTGELFF
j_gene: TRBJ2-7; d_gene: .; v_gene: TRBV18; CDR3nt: TGTGCCAGCTCACCGGACCCTCGGGGAGACGAGCAGTACTTC; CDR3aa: CASSPDPRGDEQYF
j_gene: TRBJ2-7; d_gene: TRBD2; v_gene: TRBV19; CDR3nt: TGTGCCAGTAGTATAGGACCCTGGAGGCTAGCGGGGGGCCGCCTCTACGAGCAGTACTTC; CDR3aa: CASSIGPWRLAGGRLYEQYF
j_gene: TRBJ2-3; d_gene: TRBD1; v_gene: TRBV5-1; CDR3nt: TGCGCCAGCAGCCGACAGGGGAGAGGGGCTAGCAGGGATACGCAGTATTTT; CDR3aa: CASSRQGRGASRDTQYF
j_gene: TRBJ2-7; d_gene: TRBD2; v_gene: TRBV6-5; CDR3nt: TGTGCCAGAACATGGACTAGCGGGAGCTCCTACGAGCAGTACTTC; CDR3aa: CARTWTSGSSYEQYF
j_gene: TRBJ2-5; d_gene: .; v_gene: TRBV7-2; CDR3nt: TGTGCCAGCAGCTTAGCCATCAGGGGAGAGACCCAGTACTTC; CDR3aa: CASSLAIRGETQYF
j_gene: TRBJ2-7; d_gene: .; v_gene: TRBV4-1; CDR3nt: TGCGCCAGCAGCTGGGGACCGACACCCTACGAGCAGTACTTC; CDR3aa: CASSWGPTPYEQYF
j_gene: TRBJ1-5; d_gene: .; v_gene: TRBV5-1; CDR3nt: TGCGCCAGCAGCTTGGGCCCAGCAGGTCAGCCCCAGCATTTT; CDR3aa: CASSLGPAGQPQHF
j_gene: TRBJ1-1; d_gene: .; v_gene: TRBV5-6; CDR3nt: TGTGCCAGCAGCTTGGGTCGGAGTTTTGAAGCTTTCTTT; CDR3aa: CASSLGRSFEAFF
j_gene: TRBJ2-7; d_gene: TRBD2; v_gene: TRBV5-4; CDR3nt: TGTGCCAGCAGCTTTTTAGCGGGAGCTTACGAGCAGTACTTC; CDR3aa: CASSFLAGAYEQYF